This T cell receptor (beta chain) was captured by sequencing in a study of blood T cell repertoires in COVID-19. Background on the study: Sites across the United States, Italy and Spain contributed samples from acute and convalescent COVID-19. From T cells, B-cell-depleted T cells, or PBMCs came the material, which was cDNA or gDNA.

Per the authors' pipeline: Amplified reference gene primers provided the basis for estimating nucleated cell counts. The table came from immunoSEQ multiplex PCR; TCRdb's copy has only in-frame clones and leaves some out. V and J calls and clone size are copied from that table; D and trimming were computed from the DNA. The sample gives under 150,000 clones, approximately 91% of which show up once; approximately 2.4% is in the top ten. Germline CDR1 is MGHRA and CDR2 is YSYEKL. With 3 bases clipped from V and 0 bases from J, the junction kept 2 bases outside the gene matches. The CDR3 extends over 15 amino acids.

The sequence was collected from a human donor in a cohort sampled during active COVID-19. The V and J genes are TRBV4-1 and TRBJ1-1; 9 bases map to TRBD1. The source material was peripheral blood. This CDR3 reads CASSHGQGLNTEAFF. CDR3 DNA: TGCGCCAGCAGCCATGGACAGGGGCTGAACACTGAAGCTTTCTTT.